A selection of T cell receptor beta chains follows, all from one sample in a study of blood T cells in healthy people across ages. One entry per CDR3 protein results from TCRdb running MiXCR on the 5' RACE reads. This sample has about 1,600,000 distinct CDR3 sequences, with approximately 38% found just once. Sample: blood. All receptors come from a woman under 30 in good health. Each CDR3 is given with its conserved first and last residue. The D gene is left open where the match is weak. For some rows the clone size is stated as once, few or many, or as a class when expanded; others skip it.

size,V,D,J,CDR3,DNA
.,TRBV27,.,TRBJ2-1,CASSFRESNEQFF,TGTGCCAGCAGTTTTAGGGAGAGCAATGAGCAGTTCTTC
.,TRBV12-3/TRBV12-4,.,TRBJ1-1,CASSFRSLVAAFF,TGTGCCAGCAGTTTTCGTTCCTTGGTGGCAGCTTTCTTT
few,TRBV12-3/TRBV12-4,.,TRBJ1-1,CASSLVVMVQMNTEAFF,TGTGCCAGCAGTTTAGTAGTTATGGTACAGATGAACACTGAAGCTTTCTTT
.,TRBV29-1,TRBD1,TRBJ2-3,CSGGTGVTDTQYF,TGCAGCGGAGGGACAGGGGTCACAGATACGCAGTATTTT
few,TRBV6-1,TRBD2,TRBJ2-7,CASSEGGTSVYEQYF,TGTGCCAGCAGTGAAGGGGGGACTAGCGTCTACGAGCAGTACTTC
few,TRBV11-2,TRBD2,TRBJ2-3,CASSLGTSVSTDTQYF,TGTGCCAGCAGCTTAGGGACTAGCGTAAGCACAGATACGCAGTATTTT
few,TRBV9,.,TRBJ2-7,CASSPNRVSSEQYF,TGTGCCAGCAGCCCGAACAGGGTCTCCTCCGAGCAGTACTTC
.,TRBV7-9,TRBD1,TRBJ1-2,CASSPGQGVPGYTF,TGTGCCAGCAGCCCGGGACAGGGAGTTCCTGGCTACACCTTC
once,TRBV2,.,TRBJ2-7,CASSRGRSGSSYEQYF,TGTGCCAGCAGTCGCGGGCGTTCTGGGAGCTCCTACGAGCAGTACTTC
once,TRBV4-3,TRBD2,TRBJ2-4,CASSQFGGGRDHKNIQYF,TGCGCCAGCAGCCAGTTCGGCGGGGGACGTGATCATAAAAACATTCAGTACTTC
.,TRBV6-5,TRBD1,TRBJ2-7,CASSYNDRAYEQYF,TGTGCCAGCAGTTACAATGACAGGGCCTACGAGCAGTACTTC
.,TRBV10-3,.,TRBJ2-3,CAIRPGMGTGTQYF,TGTGCCATTAGACCGGGGATGGGCACAGGTACGCAGTATTTT
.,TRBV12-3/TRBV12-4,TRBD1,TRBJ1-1,CASSRGQHEAFF,TGTGCCAGCAGCAGGGGACAGCATGAAGCTTTCTTT
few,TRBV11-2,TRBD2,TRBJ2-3,CASSFGLAGGLDTQYF,TGTGCCAGCAGCTTCGGACTAGCGGGGGGTCTGGATACGCAGTATTTT
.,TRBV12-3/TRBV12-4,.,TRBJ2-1,CASRPPGQYNEQFF,TGTGCCAGCAGACCACCTGGACAGTACAATGAGCAGTTCTTC
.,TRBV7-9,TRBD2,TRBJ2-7,CASSYQREGPYEQYF,TGTGCCAGCAGCTACCAGCGGGAGGGCCCCTACGAGCAGTACTTC
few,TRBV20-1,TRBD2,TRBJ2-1,CSARDRLAGVPEQFF,TGCAGTGCTAGAGATCGACTAGCGGGGGTCCCTGAGCAGTTCTTC
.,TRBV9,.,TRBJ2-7,CASSPHPYEGVYEQYF,TGTGCCAGCAGCCCGCACCCCTATGAGGGAGTCTACGAGCAGTACTTC
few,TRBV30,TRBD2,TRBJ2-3,CAWRLAGASSRADTQYF,TGTGCCTGGAGACTAGCGGGCGCTTCGAGCCGCGCAGATACGCAGTATTTT
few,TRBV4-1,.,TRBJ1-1,CASSQSLTGNTEAFF,TGCGCCAGCAGCCAAAGCCTGACAGGGAACACTGAAGCTTTCTTT
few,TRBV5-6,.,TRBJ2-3,CASSYPGGADTQYF,TGTGCCAGCAGCTACCCCGGAGGGGCAGATACGCAGTATTTT
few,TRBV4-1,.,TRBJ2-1,CASSQDPELYNEQFF,TGCGCCAGCAGCCAAGACCCCGAGCTATACAATGAGCAGTTCTTC
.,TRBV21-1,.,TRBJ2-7,CASSKSAGACYEQYF,TGTGCCAGCAGCAAATCGGCGGGAGCCTGCTACGAGCAGTACTTC
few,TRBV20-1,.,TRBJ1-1,CSARPPGVNTEAFF,TGCAGTGCTAGACCCCCGGGCGTGAACACTGAAGCTTTCTTT
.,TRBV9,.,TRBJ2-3,CASSVAPGRGDTQYF,TGTGCCAGCAGCGTAGCGCCGGGACGGGGGGATACGCAGTATTTT
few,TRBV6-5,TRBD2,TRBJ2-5,CASSYHPTSGSQETQYF,TGTGCCAGCAGTTACCACCCGACTAGCGGATCCCAAGAGACCCAGTACTTC
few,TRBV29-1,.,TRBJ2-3,CSVSDGTDTQYF,TGCAGCGTTTCGGACGGGACAGATACGCAGTATTTT
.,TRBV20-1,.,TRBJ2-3,CSATRVARSSTDTQYF,TGCAGTGCTACTAGGGTAGCGAGATCTAGCACAGATACGCAGTATTTT
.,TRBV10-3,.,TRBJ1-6,CAISADSSNSPLHF,TGTGCCATCAGTGCCGACAGCTCAAATTCACCCCTCCACTTT
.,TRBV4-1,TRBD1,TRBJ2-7,CASSQVLGTVYEQYF,TGCGCCAGCAGCCAAGTTCTTGGGACAGTATACGAGCAGTACTTC
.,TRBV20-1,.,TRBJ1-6,CSARGSSGNSPLHF,TGCAGTGCTAGGGGGTCTTCGGGGAATTCACCCCTCCACTTT
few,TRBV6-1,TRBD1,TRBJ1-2,CASGNILRGQGSTYGYTF,TGTGCCAGCGGAAATATTCTGAGGGGACAGGGGTCGACCTATGGCTACACCTTC
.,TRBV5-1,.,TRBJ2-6,CASSPSGTPTSGANVLTF,TGCGCCAGCAGCCCCTCCGGGACTCCTACCTCTGGGGCCAACGTCCTGACTTTC
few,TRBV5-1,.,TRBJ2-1,CASSLEYGRDLDEQFF,TGCGCCAGCAGCTTGGAGTATGGGCGGGACCTAGATGAGCAGTTCTTC
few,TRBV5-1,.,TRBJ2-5,CASSLNPEFQETQYF,TGCGCCAGCAGCTTGAATCCCGAGTTCCAAGAGACCCAGTACTTC
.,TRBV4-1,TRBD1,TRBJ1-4,CASSQEQGQVWEKLFF,TGCGCCAGCAGCCAAGAACAGGGGCAGGTATGGGAAAAACTGTTTTTT
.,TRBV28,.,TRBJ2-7,CASSSSSDEQYF,TGTGCCAGCAGTTCCTCTTCGGACGAGCAGTACTTC
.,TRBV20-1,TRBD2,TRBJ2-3,CSARLAGGTKTDTQYF,TGCAGTGCACGACTAGCGGGAGGAACAAAAACAGATACGCAGTATTTT
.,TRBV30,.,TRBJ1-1,CAWSIGPEAFF,TGTGCCTGGAGTATTGGGCCTGAAGCTTTCTTT
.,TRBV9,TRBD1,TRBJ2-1,CASSVVGQSTTEQFF,TGTGCCAGCAGCGTAGTGGGACAGAGCACCACTGAGCAGTTCTTC
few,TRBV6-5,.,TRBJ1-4,CASSSLYKGAMDEKLFF,TGTGCCAGCAGTTCCCTATACAAAGGGGCTATGGATGAAAAACTGTTTTTT
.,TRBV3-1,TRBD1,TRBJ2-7,CASSAGQGVTAYEQYF,TGTGCCAGCAGCGCGGGACAGGGGGTTACTGCCTACGAGCAGTACTTC
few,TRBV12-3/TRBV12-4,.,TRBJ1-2,CASSSSVAGQTLYGYTF,TGTGCCAGCAGTTCCTCGGTTGCGGGCCAAACCCTCTATGGCTACACCTTC
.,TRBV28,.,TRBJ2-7,CASIATATDYEQYF,TGTGCCAGCATCGCGACAGCGACAGATTACGAGCAGTACTTC
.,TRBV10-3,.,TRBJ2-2,CAIRGGTANTGELFF,TGTGCCATCAGGGGAGGGACAGCGAACACCGGGGAGCTGTTTTTT
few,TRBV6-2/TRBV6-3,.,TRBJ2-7,CASSRGMRDLYEQYF,TGTGCCAGCAGCCGGGGGATGCGGGATCTATACGAGCAGTACTTC
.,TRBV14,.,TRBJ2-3,CASSQVTTSTDTQYF,TGTGCCAGCAGCCAAGTGACTACATCCACAGATACGCAGTATTTT
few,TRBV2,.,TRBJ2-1,CASSGYAWSYNEQFF,TGTGCCAGCAGTGGGTACGCTTGGTCCTACAATGAGCAGTTCTTC
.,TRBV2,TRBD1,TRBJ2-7,CASKQGTGEQYF,TGTGCCAGCAAACAGGGGACGGGTGAGCAGTACTTC
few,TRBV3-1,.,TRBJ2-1,CASSLETGPYNEQFF,TGTGCCAGCAGCCTTGAGACAGGACCCTACAATGAGCAGTTCTTC
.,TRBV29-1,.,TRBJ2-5,CSAGHSPETQYF,TGCAGCGCAGGCCATAGTCCAGAGACCCAGTACTTC
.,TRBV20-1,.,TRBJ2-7,CSARDIQGGAYEQYF,TGCAGTGCTAGAGACATTCAGGGGGGGGCCTACGAGCAGTACTTC
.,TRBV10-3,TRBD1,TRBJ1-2,CAIRETGTGYTF,TGTGCCATCAGAGAGACAGGGACTGGCTACACCTTC
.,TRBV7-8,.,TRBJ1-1,CASSLGPLGTDEAFF,TGTGCCAGCAGCTTAGGTCCCCTGGGGACCGATGAAGCTTTCTTT
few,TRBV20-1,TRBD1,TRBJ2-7,CSVLDRVSSYEQYF,TGCAGTGTCCTGGACAGGGTAAGCTCCTACGAGCAGTACTTC
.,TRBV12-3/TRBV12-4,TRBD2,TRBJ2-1,CASSLEFFGGSGNEQFF,TGTGCCAGCAGTTTAGAGTTTTTTGGCGGGAGTGGCAATGAGCAGTTCTTC
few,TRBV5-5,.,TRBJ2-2,CASSLGQTSTGELFF,TGTGCCAGCAGCCTCGGACAGACCAGCACCGGGGAGCTGTTTTTT
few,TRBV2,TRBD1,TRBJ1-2,CASRGTGGGYGYTF,TGTGCCAGCAGGGGGACAGGGGGCGGCTATGGCTACACCTTC
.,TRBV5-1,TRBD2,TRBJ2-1,CASSWATSGRVSGEQFF,TGCGCCAGCAGCTGGGCGACTAGCGGGAGAGTATCAGGGGAGCAGTTCTTC